This entry features one TCR beta chain sequence. This receptor's antigen is unknown. Base qualities are missing; no much larger clone stands one base away. Library generation was performed with RT-PCR. The sequencer listed for this sample is Illumina HiSeq 2500. Using fastp trimming at Q25 and MiXCR clonotype assembly, TCRdb reanalyzed the public sequencing data and kept in-frame beta chains. Each CDR3 protein gets just one entry, which takes the most common genes and DNA from the rows behind it. This sample is represented by around 650,000 distinct CDR3 sequences; 15% to 19% of them were singletons. The top ten hold about 9.9% of the sample. A distance of 17 bases separates the germline ends of V and J, which lose 3 bases and 5 bases respectively. The cysteine opens and the phenylalanine closes a CDR3 of 16 amino acids. CDR3 DNA only is kept here, 48 bases in frame from base 1. Sequences SNHLY (CDR1) and FYNNEI (CDR2) are obtained from the germline V gene.

This sample was taken from a study of response to subunit inactivated influenza vaccine (dated by TCRdb to the late 2010s). Regarding the complete study: To follow how T cells responded to a trivalent subunit inactivated influenza vaccine, the researchers relied on deep quantitative profiling of the T cell receptor repertoire. What the study reported, not specific to this receptor: It was suggested by the authors that each seasonal influenza vaccination may recruit only a limited number of new T cells.

This TCR was recovered from a man aged 50 to 59 who received an inactivated influenza vaccine. Donor details come from another sample of the same person, matched by shared clones. The sequence is built from TRBV2 and TRBJ2-1; TRBD1 is possibly the D segment (6 matching bases). The sample was PBMCs from blood, taken 11 to 12 days after vaccination. The DNA is as follows: TGTGCCAGCAGTGAGCGGTCCATAAGGGGGAACAATGAGCAGTTCTTC. Its coded protein is CASSERSIRGNNEQFF.